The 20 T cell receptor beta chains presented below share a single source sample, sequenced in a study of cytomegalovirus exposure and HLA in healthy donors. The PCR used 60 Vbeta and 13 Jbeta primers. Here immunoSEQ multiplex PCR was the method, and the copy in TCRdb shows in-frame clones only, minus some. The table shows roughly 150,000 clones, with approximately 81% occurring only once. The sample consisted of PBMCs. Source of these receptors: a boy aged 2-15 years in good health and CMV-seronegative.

The CDR3 DNA reads TGTGCCAGCAGCCCCCGCGGGGCCGGGGCAGATACGCAGTATTTT. The encoded protein is CASSPRGAGADTQYF. The rearrangement joins TRBV11-2 to TRBJ2-3; D may be TRBD2 (6 bases). The CDR3 has 15 residues. Germline V lookup: CDR1 SGHAT, CDR2 FQNNGV. V was trimmed by 5 bases and J by 4 bases, leaving 16 bases between them.

CDR3 amino acids: CASLRSGTRADTQYF. The CDR3 nucleotides read TGTGCCAGCCTCCGCTCCGGGACTAGGGCAGATACGCAGTATTTT. The chain is built from TRBV6-1 and TRBJ2-3; 8 bases align to TRBD2. With 8 bases clipped from V and 4 bases from J, the junction kept 11 bases outside the gene matches. Germline CDR1 and CDR2: MNHNS and SASEGT. The CDR3 covers 15 residues.

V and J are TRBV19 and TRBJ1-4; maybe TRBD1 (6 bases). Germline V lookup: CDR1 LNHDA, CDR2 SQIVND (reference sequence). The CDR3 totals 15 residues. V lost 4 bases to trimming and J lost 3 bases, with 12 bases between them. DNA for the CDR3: TGTGCCAGTAGTACCAACAGGGTTTCTAATGAAAAACTGTTTTTT. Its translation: CASSTNRVSNEKLFF.

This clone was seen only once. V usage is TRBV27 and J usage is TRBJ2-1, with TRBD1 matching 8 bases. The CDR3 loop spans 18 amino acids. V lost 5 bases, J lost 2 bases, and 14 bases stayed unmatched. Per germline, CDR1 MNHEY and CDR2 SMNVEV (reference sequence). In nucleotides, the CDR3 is TGTGCCAGCAGTCTCCAAGATCCCCCGGACAGGGCCTACAATGAGCAGTTCTTC. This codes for CASSLQDPPDRAYNEQFF.

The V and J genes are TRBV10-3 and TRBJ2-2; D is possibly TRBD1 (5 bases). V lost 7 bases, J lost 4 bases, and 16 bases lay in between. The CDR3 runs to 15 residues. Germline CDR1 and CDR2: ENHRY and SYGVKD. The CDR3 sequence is CAIMPGGAGTGELFF. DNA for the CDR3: TGTGCCATCATGCCGGGTGGGGCCGGCACCGGGGAGCTGTTTTTT.

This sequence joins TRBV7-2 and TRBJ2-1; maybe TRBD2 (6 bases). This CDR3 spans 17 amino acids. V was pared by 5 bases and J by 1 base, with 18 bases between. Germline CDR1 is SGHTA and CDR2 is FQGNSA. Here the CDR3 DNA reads TGTGCCAGCAGCCGCCGAAGGGCGGGGCCTTCCTACAATGAGCAGTTCTTC. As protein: CASSRRRAGPSYNEQFF.

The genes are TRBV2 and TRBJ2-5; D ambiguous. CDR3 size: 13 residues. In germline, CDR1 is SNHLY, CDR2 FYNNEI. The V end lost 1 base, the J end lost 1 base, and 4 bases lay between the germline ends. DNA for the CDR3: TGTGCCAGCAGTGAAGACTCCCAAGAGACCCAGTACTTC. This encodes CASSEDSQETQYF.

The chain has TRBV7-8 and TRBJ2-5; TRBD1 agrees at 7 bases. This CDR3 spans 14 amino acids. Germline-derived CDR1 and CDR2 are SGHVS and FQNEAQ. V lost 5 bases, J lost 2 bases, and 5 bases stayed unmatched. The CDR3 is CASSLRTGQETQYF. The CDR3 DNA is TGTGCCAGCAGCCTCCGGACAGGTCAAGAGACCCAGTACTTC.

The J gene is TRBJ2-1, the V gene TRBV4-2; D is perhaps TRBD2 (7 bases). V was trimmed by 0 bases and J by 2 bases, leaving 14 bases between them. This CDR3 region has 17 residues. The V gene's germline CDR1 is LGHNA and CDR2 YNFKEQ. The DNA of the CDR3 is TGTGCCAGCAGCCAAGATTTCGGGGGGCCTCCCTACAATGAGCAGTTCTTC. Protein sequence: CASSQDFGGPPYNEQFF.

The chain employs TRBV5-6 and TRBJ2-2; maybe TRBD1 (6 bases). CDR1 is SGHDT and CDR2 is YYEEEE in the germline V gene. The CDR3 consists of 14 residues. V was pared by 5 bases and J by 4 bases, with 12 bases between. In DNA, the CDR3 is TGTGCCAGCAGTCCAGACAGGATCACCGGGGAGCTGTTTTTT. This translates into CASSPDRITGELFF.

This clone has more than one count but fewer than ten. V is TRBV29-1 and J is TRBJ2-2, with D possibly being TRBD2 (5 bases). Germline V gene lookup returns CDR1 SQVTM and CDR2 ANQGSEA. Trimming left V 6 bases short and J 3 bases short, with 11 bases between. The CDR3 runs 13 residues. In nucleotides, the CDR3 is TGCAGCGTCGCCCTCGGGGACACCGGGGAGCTGTTTTTT. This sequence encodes CSVALGDTGELFF.

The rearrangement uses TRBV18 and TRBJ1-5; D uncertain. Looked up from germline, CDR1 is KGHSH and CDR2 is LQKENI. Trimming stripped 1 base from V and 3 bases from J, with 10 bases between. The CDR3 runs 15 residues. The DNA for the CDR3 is TGTGCCAGCTCACCACTTTATCCCCCCAATCAGCCCCAGCATTTT. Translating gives CASSPLYPPNQPQHF.

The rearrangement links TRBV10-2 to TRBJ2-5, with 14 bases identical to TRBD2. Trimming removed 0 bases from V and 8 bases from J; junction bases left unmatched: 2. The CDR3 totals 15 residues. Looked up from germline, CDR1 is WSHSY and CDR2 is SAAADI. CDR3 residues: CASSESGLAGGTQYF. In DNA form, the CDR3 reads TGCGCCAGCAGTGAGTCTGGACTAGCGGGGGGCACCCAGTACTTC.

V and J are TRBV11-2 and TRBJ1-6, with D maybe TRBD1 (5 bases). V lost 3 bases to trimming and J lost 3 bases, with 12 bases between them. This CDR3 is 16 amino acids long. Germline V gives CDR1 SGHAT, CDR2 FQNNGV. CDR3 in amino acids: CASSLGGRLYNSPLHF. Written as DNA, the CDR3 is TGTGCCAGCAGCTTGGGGGGGAGACTCTATAATTCACCCCTCCACTTT.

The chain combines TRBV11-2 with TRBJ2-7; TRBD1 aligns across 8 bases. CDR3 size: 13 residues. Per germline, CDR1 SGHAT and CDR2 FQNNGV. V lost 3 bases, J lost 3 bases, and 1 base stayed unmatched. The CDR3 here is CASSFGTGYEQYV. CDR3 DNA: TGTGCCAGCAGCTTCGGGACAGGCTACGAGCAGTACGTC.

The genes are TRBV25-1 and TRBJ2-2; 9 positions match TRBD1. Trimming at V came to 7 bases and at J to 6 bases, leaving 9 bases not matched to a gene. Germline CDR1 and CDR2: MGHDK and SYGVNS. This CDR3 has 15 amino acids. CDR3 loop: CASTPGTGYSGELFF. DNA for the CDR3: TGTGCCAGCACCCCCGGGACAGGGTATTCCGGGGAGCTGTTTTTT.

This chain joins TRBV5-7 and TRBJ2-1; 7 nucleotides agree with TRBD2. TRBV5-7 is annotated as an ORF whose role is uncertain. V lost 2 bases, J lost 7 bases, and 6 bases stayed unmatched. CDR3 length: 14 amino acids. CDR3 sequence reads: CASSFGGSLNEQFF. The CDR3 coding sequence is TGTGCCAGCAGCTTTGGCGGGAGTCTGAATGAGCAGTTCTTC.

The CDR3 bases are TGTGCCAGCAGTTCTAGCGCCCGCCCCTACGAGCAGTACTTC. It codes for CASSSSARPYEQYF. The chain carries TRBV28 and TRBJ2-7; D is possibly TRBD2 (6 bases). Trimming took 4 bases from V and 2 from J, leaving 12 bases between them. The CDR3 runs 14 residues. Germline CDR1 reads MDHEN; CDR2 reads SYDVKM.

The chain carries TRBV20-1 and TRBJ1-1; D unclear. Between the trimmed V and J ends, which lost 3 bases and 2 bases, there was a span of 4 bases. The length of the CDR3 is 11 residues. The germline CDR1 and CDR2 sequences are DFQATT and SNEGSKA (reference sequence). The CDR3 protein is CSASLNTEAFF. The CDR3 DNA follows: TGCAGTGCTAGCCTCAACACTGAAGCTTTCTTT.

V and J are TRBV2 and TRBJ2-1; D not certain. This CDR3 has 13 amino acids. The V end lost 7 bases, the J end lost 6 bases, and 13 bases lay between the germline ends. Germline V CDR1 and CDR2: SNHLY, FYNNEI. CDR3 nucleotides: TGTGCCAGCAAACATCGTCTCCCCAATGAGCAGTTCTTC. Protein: CASKHRLPNEQFF.